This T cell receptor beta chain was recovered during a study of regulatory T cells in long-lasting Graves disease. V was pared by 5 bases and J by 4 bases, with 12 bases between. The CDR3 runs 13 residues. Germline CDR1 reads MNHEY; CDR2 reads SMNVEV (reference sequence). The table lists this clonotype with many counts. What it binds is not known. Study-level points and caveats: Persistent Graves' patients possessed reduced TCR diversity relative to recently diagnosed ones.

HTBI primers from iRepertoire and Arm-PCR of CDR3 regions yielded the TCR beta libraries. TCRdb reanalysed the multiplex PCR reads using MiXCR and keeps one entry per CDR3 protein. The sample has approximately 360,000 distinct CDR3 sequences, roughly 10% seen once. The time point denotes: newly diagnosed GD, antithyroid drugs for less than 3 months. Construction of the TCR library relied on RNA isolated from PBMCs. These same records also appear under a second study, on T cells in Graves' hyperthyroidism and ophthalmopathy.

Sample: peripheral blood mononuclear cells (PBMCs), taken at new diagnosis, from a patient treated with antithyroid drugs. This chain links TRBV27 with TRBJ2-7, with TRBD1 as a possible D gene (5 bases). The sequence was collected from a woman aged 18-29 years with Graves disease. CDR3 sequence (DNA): TGTGCCAGCAGTCCTACCCAGGGATACGAGCAGTACGTC. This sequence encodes CASSPTQGYEQYV.